These T cell receptor beta chains were read from a single sample in a study of T cell responses to AZD1222 COVID-19 vaccine. Sequenced by immunoSEQ multiplex PCR; TCRdb stores in-frame clones only, minus some. Among under 70,000 clones, less than 90% were seen once, and the ten largest hold 21%. Source: peripheral blood, taken on day 0 of AZD1222 vaccination. The receptor source for this set is an adult in good health. Each CDR3 is given with its conserved first and last residue. A D gene is named only where the DNA matches it firmly. Some rows mark clone size as missing; the rest say once, few, many or name a class of expanded clone.

NA	NA	TRBV7-2	TRBJ1-1	TGTGCCAGCAGCATTCAGGGGAGGGTAATGAACACTGAAGCTTTCTTT	CASSIQGRVMNTEAFF
NA	NA	TRBV13	TRBJ2-6	TGTGCCAGCAGCTCCTGGGCAGGGGAGAGCTCTGGGGCCAACGTCCTGACTTTC	CASSSWAGESSGANVLTF
NA	NA	TRBV19	TRBJ1-5	TGTGCCAGTAGTATGGGCCGAGTAGTAGGCAATCAGCCCCAGCATTTT	CASSMGRVVGNQPQHF
NA	NA	TRBV7-8	TRBJ1-5	TGTGCCAGCAGCTTAGGATGGGGGTTCGATCAGCCCCAGCATTTT	CASSLGWGFDQPQHF
NA	NA	TRBV20-1	TRBJ2-2	TGCAGTGCTAGGTGGGGAGGGGAGCTGTTTTTT	CSARWGGELFF
NA	NA	TRBV28	TRBJ1-2	TGTGCCAGCAGTTTTGGACTGCCGGGGGCGGTCGGCTACACCTTC	CASSFGLPGAVGYTF
NA	NA	TRBV18	TRBJ2-2	TGTGCCAGCTCACCCGACTTGAACACCGGGGAGCTGTTTTTT	CASSPDLNTGELFF
NA	NA	TRBV18	TRBJ1-6	TGTGCCAGCTCACGATCGAGACAGGATAATTCACCCCTCCACTTT	CASSRSRQDNSPLHF
TRBD1	NA	TRBV18	TRBJ1-2	TGTGCCAGCTCATCGGGACAGGGCTCATCCTATGGCTACACCTTC	CASSSGQGSSYGYTF
NA	few	TRBV19	TRBJ1-5	TGTGCCAGTAGTATTCCGGGGAGGGGTCAGCCCCAGCATTTT	CASSIPGRGQPQHF
TRBD1	few	TRBV7-9	TRBJ2-7	TGTGCCAGCAGTTTACCGCCCGGGACAGCCGAGTACGAGCAGTACTTC	CASSLPPGTAEYEQYF
TRBD1	NA	TRBV28	TRBJ2-7	TGTGCCAGCCAGACAGGGGGCAACGAGCAGTACTTC	CASQTGGNEQYF
TRBD2	NA	TRBV7-2	TRBJ2-7	TGTGCCAGCAGCTTAGTACTGGGAGGGCGACCCAGATACGAGCAGTACTTC	CASSLVLGGRPRYEQYF
NA	NA	TRBV5-1	TRBJ1-1	TGCGCCAGCAGCATGGGAGTACTCATGAACACTGAAGCTTTCTTT	CASSMGVLMNTEAFF
TRBD1	NA	TRBV5-1	TRBJ2-2	TGCGCCAGCAATTCGGGACAGGTAGACACCGGGGAGCTGTTTTTT	CASNSGQVDTGELFF
TRBD1	NA	TRBV30	TRBJ1-1	TGTGCCAGAAGGGGACAGCCAAACACTGAAGCTTTCTTT	CARRGQPNTEAFF